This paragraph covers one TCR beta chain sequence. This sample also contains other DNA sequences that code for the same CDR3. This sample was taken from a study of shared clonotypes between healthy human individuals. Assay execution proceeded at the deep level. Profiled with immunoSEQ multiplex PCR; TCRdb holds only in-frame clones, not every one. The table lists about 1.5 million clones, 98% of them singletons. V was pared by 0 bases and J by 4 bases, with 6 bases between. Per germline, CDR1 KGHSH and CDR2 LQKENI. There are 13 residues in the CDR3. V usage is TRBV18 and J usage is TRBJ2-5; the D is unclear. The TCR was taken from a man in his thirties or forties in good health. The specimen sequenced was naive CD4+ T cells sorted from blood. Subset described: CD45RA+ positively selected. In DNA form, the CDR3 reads TGTGCCAGCTCACCACCGGGGTCAGAGACCCAGTACTTC. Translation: CASSPPGSETQYF.